Below are 24 T cell receptor beta chains sequenced from a single sample in a study of control samples from healthy donors and cancer patients. The data were produced by immunoSEQ multiplex PCR, yet TCRdb's version contains in-frame clones alone and is incomplete. The sample shows around 170,000 clones, about 86% of them seen only once. The sequenced material came from blood. All receptors derive from a woman in her thirties in good health.

The V and J genes are TRBV3-1 (or the pseudogene TRBV3-2) and TRBJ1-2; TRBD1 might be the D (5 bases). This CDR3 is built from 15 residues. V gave up 8 bases and J gave up 3 bases, with 19 bases separating them. Germline CDR1 LGHDT, CDR2 YNNKEL (reference sequence). The CDR3 loop reads CASCRRGGQDYGYTF. The CDR3 DNA is TGTGCCAGCTGCCGTAGGGGCGGTCAGGACTATGGCTACACCTTC.

The rearrangement links TRBV6-5 to TRBJ2-3; D is ambiguous. Trimming removed 6 bases from V and 0 bases from J, with 7 bases in between. The CDR3 is 13 amino acids. Germline loops: CDR1 MNHEY, CDR2 SVGAGI. Here the CDR3 DNA reads TGTGCCAGCAGAGCATCTAGCACAGATACGCAGTATTTT. Its protein product is CASRASSTDTQYF.

V gene TRBV4-2 combines with J gene TRBJ1-2; D remains ambiguous. Germline CDR1 and CDR2: LGHNA and YNFKEQ. The CDR3 is 14 amino acids. Deletions cut 3 bases from V and 2 bases from J, with 10 bases between. CDR3 bases: TGTGCCAGCAGCCAGGGGTTTGGAAACTATGGCTACACCTTC. Translated, it gives CASSQGFGNYGYTF.

The V gene is TRBV11-2, the J gene TRBJ1-2; TRBD1 matches at 7 bases. The CDR3 runs to 15 residues. The V gene's germline CDR1 is SGHAT and CDR2 FQNNGV. With V trimmed by 1 base and J by 3 bases, 5 bases remained unmatched. The DNA of the CDR3 is TGTGCCAGCAGCTTAGCAGGGGGTGGTTACTATGGCTACACCTTC. Translating it yields CASSLAGGGYYGYTF.

The chain uses TRBV6-6 and TRBJ1-5; D not certain. This CDR3 is built from 13 residues. Trimming pared 6 bases from V and 4 bases from J, leaving 10 bases between. Germline CDR1 reads MNHNY; CDR2 reads SVGAGI (reference sequence). Here the CDR3 DNA reads TGTGCCAGCAGCTGGGGAAAAAATCAGCCCCAGCATTTT. Its protein product is CASSWGKNQPQHF.

The CDR3 coding sequence is TGTGCCAGCAGTTACTCGAAGACAGCCGGGGAGCAGTACTTC. The encoded protein is CASSYSKTAGEQYF. The chain links TRBV6-5 to TRBJ2-7; a weak D match, TRBD1 (5 bases). Germline-derived CDR1 and CDR2 are MNHEY and SVGAGI. The CDR3 has 14 amino acids. V was pared by 0 bases and J by 7 bases, with 13 bases between.

The chain is built from TRBV19 and TRBJ1-5, with TRBD1 identical over 8 bases. There are 19 residues in the CDR3. After removal of 5 bases from V and 0 bases from J, the junction contained 15 bases not matched to a gene. Germline V gene data show CDR1 as LNHDA and CDR2 as SQIVND (reference sequence). CDR3 in amino acids: CASSPKSGQVSHSNQPQHF. The CDR3 bases are TGTGCCAGTAGTCCAAAATCGGGACAGGTTTCCCATAGCAATCAGCCCCAGCATTTT.

This chain links TRBV30 with TRBJ2-1, with a possible D match to TRBD1 (6 bases). CDR1 is GTSNPN, CDR2 SVGIG, per germline (reference sequence). The V gene lost 0 bases and the J gene lost 4 bases, with 13 bases spanning the gap. CDR3 length: 15 amino acids. The CDR3 sequence: CAWSVGAGAYNEQFF. The CDR3 DNA reads as TGTGCCTGGAGTGTAGGTGCAGGGGCATACAATGAGCAGTTCTTC.

The rearrangement uses TRBV28 and TRBJ2-5; a possible D gene is TRBD2 (6 bases). The CDR3 totals 14 residues. Trimming took off 2 bases at V and 2 bases at J, with 9 bases between the two ends. Germline V CDR1 and CDR2: MDHEN, SYDVKM. The CDR3 DNA is TGTGCCAGCAGTTTAGCGGGACTTCAAGAGACCCAGTACTTC. It is translated as CASSLAGLQETQYF.

The V call is TRBV7-9, the J call TRBJ1-6, with a weak D call TRBD1 (6 bases). This CDR3 is 14 amino acids long. CDR1 is SEHNR and CDR2 is FQNEAQ in the germline V gene (reference sequence). The V and J ends lost 10 bases and 10 bases respectively, with 20 bases between them. The CDR3 is CATEVPQGGSPLHF. The DNA for the CDR3 is TGTGCCACCGAGGTTCCACAGGGAGGGTCACCCCTCCACTTT.

This rearrangement joins TRBV7-2 to TRBJ2-5, with D possibly matching TRBD1 (7 bases). Trimming removed 5 bases at V and 2 bases at J, with 12 bases between. The CDR3 contains 14 residues. Germline CDR1 and CDR2: SGHTA and FQGNSA. CDR3 DNA: TGTGCCAGCAGCCCAGGGGGGCCTCAAGAGACCCAGTACTTC. This gives the protein CASSPGGPQETQYF.

This chain joins TRBV4-2 and TRBJ2-7; perhaps D is TRBD1 or TRBD2 (5 bases each). The germline V gene has CDR1 LGHNA and CDR2 YNFKEQ. V lost 1 base, J lost 5 bases, and 15 bases lay in between. This CDR3 has 15 residues. CDR3 protein: CASSQVLRGADEQYF. CDR3 nucleotide sequence: TGTGCCAGCAGCCAAGTCCTCCGGGGCGCGGACGAGCAGTACTTC.

The chain couples TRBV4-1 to TRBJ1-1, with TRBD1 as a possible D gene (6 bases). The CDR3 loop spans 14 amino acids. Trimming removed 10 bases from V and 1 base from J, with 16 bases in between. Per germline, CDR1 MGHRA and CDR2 YSYEKL. The CDR3 coding sequence is TGCGCCACGCGGAACAGGGCGGAGAACACTGAAGCTTTCTTT. Its protein product is CATRNRAENTEAFF.

The chain has TRBV19 and TRBJ2-7; unclear D gene. Trimming removed 3 bases from V and 3 bases from J, with 12 bases in between. The CDR3 consists of 14 residues. The germline CDR1 and CDR2 sequences are LNHDA and SQIVND (reference sequence). The CDR3 sequence is CASSIGNGLYEQYF. In nucleotides, the CDR3 is TGTGCCAGTAGTATCGGAAACGGTCTCTACGAGCAGTACTTC.

The rearrangement uses TRBV7-6 and TRBJ1-4; a weak D match, TRBD1 (5 bases). The CDR3 has 16 residues. V lost 5 bases and J 3 bases, leaving 16 bases between the germline ends. Germline V gives CDR1 SGHVS, CDR2 FNYEAQ. CDR3 nucleotides: TGTGCCAGCAGCATTTACCTGACAGCCTCTAATGAAAAACTGTTTTTT. Its protein product is CASSIYLTASNEKLFF.

J is TRBJ1-2 and V is TRBV5-6, with TRBD1 matching 8 bases. This CDR3 has 14 residues. CDR1 SGHDT and CDR2 YYEEEE come from the germline V gene. J lost 3 bases, V lost 3 bases, and 4 bases had no gene match. The CDR3 DNA sequence: TGTGCCAGCAGCTCCAGGGGGCTGGACTATGGCTACACCTTC. It yields the protein CASSSRGLDYGYTF.

The chain combines TRBV2 with TRBJ1-2, with D uncertain. This CDR3 spans 15 amino acids. Trimming took off 5 bases at V and 4 bases at J, with 17 bases between the two ends. The germline V gene has CDR1 SNHLY and CDR2 FYNNEI. CDR3 in DNA: TGTGCCAGCAGTCCCCACGGAGCCGGGAGCTATGGCTACACCTTC. Its translation: CASSPHGAGSYGYTF.

The chain joins TRBV6-5 to TRBJ1-3; the D is unclear. The CDR3 spans 15 residues. Trimming cost V 2 bases and J 0 bases, with 8 bases left between them. CDR1 and CDR2 from the germline V gene are MNHEY and SVGAGI. The CDR3 DNA is TGTGCCAGCAGTTACGGTGCGAACTCTGGAAACACCATATATTTT. Translation gives CASSYGANSGNTIYF.

This chain connects TRBV11-3 to TRBJ2-7; the D gene is possibly TRBD2 (6 bases). Trimming pared 5 bases from V and 3 bases from J, leaving 14 bases between. Germline V gives CDR1 SGHNT, CDR2 YENEEA. There are 14 residues in the CDR3. CDR3 residues: CASSEEGRIYEQYV. The CDR3 coding sequence is TGTGCCAGCAGCGAGGAGGGCAGAATCTACGAGCAGTACGTC.

The V call is TRBV19, the J call TRBJ2-7; the match to TRBD2 covers 9 bases. The CDR3 runs 15 residues. Trimming cost V 3 bases and J 5 bases; bases outside gene matches: 8. Germline V lookup: CDR1 LNHDA, CDR2 SQIVND (reference sequence). The CDR3 here is CASSMSGLAGNEQYF. The CDR3 DNA follows: TGTGCCAGTAGTATGTCGGGGCTAGCGGGAAACGAGCAGTACTTC.

V usage is TRBV6-5 and J usage is TRBJ1-2; D gene unclear. The V gene lost 7 bases and the J gene lost 4 bases, with 16 bases spanning the gap. CDR1 MNHEY and CDR2 SVGAGI come from the germline V gene. The CDR3 extends over 14 amino acids. DNA for the CDR3: TGTGCCAGCACGGAAGGGATTGCCAGCTATGGCTACACCTTC. This gives the protein CASTEGIASYGYTF.

The chain is built from TRBV29-1 and TRBJ1-1, with unresolved D. The germline V gene encodes CDR1 SQVTM and CDR2 ANQGSEA. The CDR3 has 12 amino acids. V was trimmed by 0 bases and J by 6 bases, leaving 8 bases between them. CDR3 sequence (DNA): TGCAGCGTTGAAGAGGTGGGCCCTGAAGCTTTCTTT. Amino acid sequence: CSVEEVGPEAFF.

The J gene is TRBJ1-5, the V gene TRBV24-1; D unresolved. V was cut by 3 bases and J by 2 bases, with 10 bases left in between. CDR1 KGHDR and CDR2 SFDVKD come from the germline V gene. This CDR3 is built from 15 residues. CDR3 residues: CATSDRGSRNQPQHF. Here the CDR3 DNA reads TGTGCCACCAGTGATAGAGGTTCGCGCAATCAGCCCCAGCATTTT.

This clone was found many times. The J gene is TRBJ2-2, the V gene TRBV6-4, with 13 bases identical to TRBD2. V shed 5 bases and J 4 bases; nucleotides not matched to a gene: 1. This CDR3 has 15 residues. CDR1 MRHNA and CDR2 SNTAGT come from the germline V gene. The CDR3 DNA reads TGTGCCAGCAGTACTAGCGGGGGGGCCACCGGGGAGCTGTTTTTT. This codes for CASSTSGGATGELFF.